Only one count was recorded for the clone carrying this T cell receptor (beta chain). The data belong to a study of blood T cell repertoires in COVID-19. Background on the study: From the United States, Italy and Spain came samples of acute and convalescent COVID-19.

Only in-frame clones appear in the TCRdb table, and some are missing; sequencing was by immunoSEQ multiplex PCR. The sample has about 130,000 clones, 85% to 90% seen once. Seattle researchers signed up patients amid active infection and tracked them longitudinally. Losses at the gene ends were 3 bases for V and 5 bases for J; bases not matched to a gene: 7. The CDR3 length is 15 residues. Looked up from germline, CDR1 is SGHNT and CDR2 is YYREEE (reference sequence). J is TRBJ1-2 and V is TRBV5-4; 10 bases match TRBD1. The sequenced material came from peripheral blood. This TCR was recovered from a man between 60 and 75 years old with COVID-19, enrolled during active disease. The CDR3 sequence: CASSWGGTGVYGYTF. The CDR3, as DNA: TGTGCCAGCAGCTGGGGGGGGACAGGGGTTTATGGCTACACCTTC.